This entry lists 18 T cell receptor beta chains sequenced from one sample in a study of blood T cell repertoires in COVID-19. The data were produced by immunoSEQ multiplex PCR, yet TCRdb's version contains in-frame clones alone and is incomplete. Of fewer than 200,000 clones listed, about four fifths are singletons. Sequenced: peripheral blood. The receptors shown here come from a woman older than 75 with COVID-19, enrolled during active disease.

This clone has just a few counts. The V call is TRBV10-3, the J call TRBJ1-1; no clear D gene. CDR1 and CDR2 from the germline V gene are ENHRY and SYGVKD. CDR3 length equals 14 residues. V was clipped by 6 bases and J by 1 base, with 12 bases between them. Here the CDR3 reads CAIRLARENTEAFF. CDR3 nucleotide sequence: TGTGCCATCAGGCTGGCGAGGGAGAACACTGAAGCTTTCTTT.

The CDR3: CASSQETGEDEQYF. DNA for the CDR3: TGTGCCAGCAGCCAAGAGACAGGGGAGGACGAGCAGTACTTC. The chain links TRBV4-2 to TRBJ2-7, with 8 bases that match TRBD1. The junction had 3 bases not matched to a gene; V was cut back by 0 bases and J by 5 bases. CDR1 and CDR2 from the germline V gene are LGHNA and YNFKEQ. The CDR3 length is 14 residues.

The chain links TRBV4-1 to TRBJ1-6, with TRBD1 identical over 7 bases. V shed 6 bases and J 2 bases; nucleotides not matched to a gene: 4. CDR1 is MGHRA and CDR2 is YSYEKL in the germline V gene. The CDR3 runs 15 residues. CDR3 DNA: TGCGCCAGCAGTGCTGGGACAGCCTATAATTCACCCCTCCACTTT. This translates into CASSAGTAYNSPLHF.

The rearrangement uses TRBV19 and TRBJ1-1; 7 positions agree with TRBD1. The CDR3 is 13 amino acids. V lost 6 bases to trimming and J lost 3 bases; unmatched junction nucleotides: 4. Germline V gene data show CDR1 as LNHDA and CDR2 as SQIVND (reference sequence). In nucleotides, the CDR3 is TGTGCCAGTAGGATACAGGGGTACACTGAAGCTTTCTTT. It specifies CASRIQGYTEAFF.

The CDR3 reads CASSLLTGTSYEQYF. For the CDR3, the DNA is TGCGCCAGCAGCTTATTGACAGGGACTTCCTACGAGCAGTACTTC. V is TRBV5-1 and J is TRBJ2-7, with a possible D match to TRBD1 (7 bases). V dropped 2 bases and J dropped 1 base, with 13 bases sitting between them. Germline V gives CDR1 SGHRS, CDR2 YFSETQ. The CDR3 length is 15 residues. Filled out from reference TRBV5-1 and TRBJ2-7, the complete variable domain reads KAGVTQTPRYLIKTRGQQVTLSCSPISGHRSVSWYQQTPGQGLQFLFEYFSETQRNKGNFPGRFSGRQFSNSRSEMNVSTLELGDSALYLCASSLLTGTSYEQYFGPGTRLTVT.

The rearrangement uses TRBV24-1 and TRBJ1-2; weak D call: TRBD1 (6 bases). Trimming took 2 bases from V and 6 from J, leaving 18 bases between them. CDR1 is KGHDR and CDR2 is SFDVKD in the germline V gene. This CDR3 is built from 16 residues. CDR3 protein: CATSDSRQAESNGYTF. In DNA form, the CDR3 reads TGTGCCACCAGTGATTCCAGACAGGCTGAGAGTAATGGCTACACCTTC.

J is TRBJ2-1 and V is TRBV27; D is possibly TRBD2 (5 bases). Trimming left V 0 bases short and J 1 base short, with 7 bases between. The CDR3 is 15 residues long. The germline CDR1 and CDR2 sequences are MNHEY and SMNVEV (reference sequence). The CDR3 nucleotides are TGTGCCAGCAGTTTATCGGCGGGTTCCTACAATGAGCAGTTCTTC. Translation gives CASSLSAGSYNEQFF.

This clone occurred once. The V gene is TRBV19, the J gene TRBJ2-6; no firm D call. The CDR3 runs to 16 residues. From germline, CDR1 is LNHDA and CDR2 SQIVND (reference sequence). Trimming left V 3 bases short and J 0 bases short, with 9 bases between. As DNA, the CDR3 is TGTGCCAGTAGTATTCTCCCGGGCTCTGGGGCCAACGTCCTGACTTTC. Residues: CASSILPGSGANVLTF.

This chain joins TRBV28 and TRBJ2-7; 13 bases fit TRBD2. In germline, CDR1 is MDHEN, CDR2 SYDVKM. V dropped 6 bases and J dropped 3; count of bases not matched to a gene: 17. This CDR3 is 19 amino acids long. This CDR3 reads CASSLETQLTSGGGYEQYF. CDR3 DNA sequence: TGTGCCAGCAGCCTTGAAACACAACTCACTAGCGGGGGGGGCTACGAGCAGTACTTC.

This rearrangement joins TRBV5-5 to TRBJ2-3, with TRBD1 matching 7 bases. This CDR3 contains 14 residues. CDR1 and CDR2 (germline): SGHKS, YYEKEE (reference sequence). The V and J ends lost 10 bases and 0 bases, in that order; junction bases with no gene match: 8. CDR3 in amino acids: CASGAGGSTDTQYF. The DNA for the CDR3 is TGTGCCTCCGGGGCAGGGGGAAGCACAGATACGCAGTATTTT.

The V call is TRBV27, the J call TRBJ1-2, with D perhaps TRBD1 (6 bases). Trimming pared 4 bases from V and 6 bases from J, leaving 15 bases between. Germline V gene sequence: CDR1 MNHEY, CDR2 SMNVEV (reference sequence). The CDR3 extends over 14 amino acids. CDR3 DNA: TGTGCCAGCAGTTCTACAGGGAAGAGCGATGGCTACACCTTC. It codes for CASSSTGKSDGYTF.

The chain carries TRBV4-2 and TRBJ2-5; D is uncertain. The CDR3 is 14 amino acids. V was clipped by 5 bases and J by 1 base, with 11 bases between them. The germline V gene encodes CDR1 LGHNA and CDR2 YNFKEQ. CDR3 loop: CASSTTLSQETQYF. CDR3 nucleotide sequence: TGTGCCAGCAGCACCACCCTCAGCCAAGAGACCCAGTACTTC.

CDR3 sequence (DNA): TGTGCCAGTAGTCTTACAGGGGTGACTAATGAAAAACTGTTTTTT. It specifies CASSLTGVTNEKLFF. The chain has TRBV19 and TRBJ1-4; 7 nucleotides match TRBD1. The J segment lost 2 bases and the V segment lost 5 bases, leaving 5 bases of the junction unmatched. The CDR3 has 15 residues. CDR1 and CDR2 from the germline V gene are LNHDA and SQIVND (reference sequence). Full variable domain (outside the CDR3, taken from reference TRBV19 and TRBJ1-4): DGGITQSPKYLFRKEGQNVTLSCEQNLNHDAMYWYRQDPGQGLRLIYYSQIVNDFQKGDIAEGYSVSREKKESFPLTVTSAQKNPTAFYLCASSLTGVTNEKLFFGSGTQLSVL.

The CDR3 DNA follows: TGTGCCAGTAGTTTGGGACAGGGCAGCGGCTACACCTTC. Amino acids: CASSLGQGSGYTF. The chain carries TRBV19 and TRBJ1-2, with TRBD1 identical over 9 bases. V dropped 5 bases and J dropped 8; count of bases not matched to a gene: 6. The CDR3 contains 13 residues. Germline assignment: CDR1 LNHDA and CDR2 SQIVND (reference sequence). The full variable domain, completed using reference TRBV19 and TRBJ1-2, is DGGITQSPKYLFRKEGQNVTLSCEQNLNHDAMYWYRQDPGQGLRLIYYSQIVNDFQKGDIAEGYSVSREKKESFPLTVTSAQKNPTAFYLCASSLGQGSGYTFGSGTRLTVV.

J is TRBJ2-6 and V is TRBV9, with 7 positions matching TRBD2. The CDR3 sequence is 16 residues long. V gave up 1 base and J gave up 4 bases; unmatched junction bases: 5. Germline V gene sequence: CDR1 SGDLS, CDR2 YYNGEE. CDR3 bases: TGTGCCAGCAGCGTATGGGAGGGACCCGGGGCCAACGTCCTGACTTTC. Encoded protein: CASSVWEGPGANVLTF.

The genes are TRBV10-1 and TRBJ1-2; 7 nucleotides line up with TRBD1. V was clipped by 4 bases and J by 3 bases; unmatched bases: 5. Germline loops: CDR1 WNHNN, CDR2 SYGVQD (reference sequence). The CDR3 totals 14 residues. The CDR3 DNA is TGCGCCAGCAGTGGACAGGGAGTATACTATGGCTACACCTTC. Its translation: CASSGQGVYYGYTF.

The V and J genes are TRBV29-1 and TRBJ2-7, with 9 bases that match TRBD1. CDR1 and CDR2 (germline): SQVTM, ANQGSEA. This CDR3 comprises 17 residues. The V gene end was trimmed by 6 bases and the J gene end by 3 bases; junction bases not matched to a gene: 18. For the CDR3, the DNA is TGCAGCGTCCTCCCCGGACAGGGGCCGATTGCGGGCTACGAGCAGTACTTC. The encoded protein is CSVLPGQGPIAGYEQYF.

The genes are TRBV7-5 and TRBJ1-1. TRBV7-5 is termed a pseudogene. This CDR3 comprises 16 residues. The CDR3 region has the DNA TGTGTCAGAAGCTTAGTAGTAGAACGGTTGAACACTGAAGCTTTCTTT. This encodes CVRSLVVERLNTEAFF.